One sample yielded the 30 T cell receptor beta chains listed below, sequenced in a study of cytomegalovirus exposure and HLA in healthy donors. PCR primers comprised 60 Vbeta and 13 Jbeta primers. Measured with immunoSEQ multiplex PCR; TCRdb has only the in-frame clones, and not every one. The sample lists approximately 220,000 clones, roughly 79% occurring once. The material sequenced was PBMCs. These receptors were collected from a male donor in good health and CMV-seronegative.

V and J are TRBV4-1 and TRBJ2-7; 9 positions agree with TRBD2. J was trimmed by 6 bases and V by 1 base; bases with no gene match: 7. This CDR3 has 15 residues. Germline CDR1 reads MGHRA; CDR2 reads YSYEKL. This CDR3 is CASSQVRGRGGEQYF. The DNA of the CDR3 is TGCGCCAGCAGCCAAGTACGGGGGCGGGGGGGCGAGCAGTACTTC.

The J gene is TRBJ2-7, the V gene TRBV6-5, with 11 nucleotides matching TRBD1. The CDR3 sequence is 14 residues long. The trim removed 6 bases at V and 7 bases at J, leaving 8 bases unmatched. The germline CDR1 and CDR2 sequences are MNHEY and SVGAGI. The DNA of the CDR3 is TGTGCCAGCAGCCTGGACAGGGGGCGAAAAGAGCAGTACTTC. Its translation: CASSLDRGRKEQYF.

The V and J genes are TRBV2 and TRBJ1-1; D is perhaps TRBD1 (5 bases). Germline loops: CDR1 SNHLY, CDR2 FYNNEI. V was shortened by 7 bases and J by 1 base, with 10 bases between the two germline ends. This CDR3 region has 13 residues. The CDR3 DNA sequence: TGTGCCAGCACCGACGACAGGAACACTGAAGCTTTCTTT. This gives the protein CASTDDRNTEAFF.

This chain joins TRBV27 and TRBJ2-7, with no clear D. With 5 bases removed from V and 1 base from J, the gap between germline ends came to 15 bases. The CDR3 has 15 amino acids. Germline V gene sequence: CDR1 MNHEY, CDR2 SMNVEV (reference sequence). In DNA form, the CDR3 reads TGTGCCAGCAGTCTACAAATGACAAGTTCCTACGAGCAGTACTTC. Translation gives CASSLQMTSSYEQYF.

This chain connects TRBV7-9 to TRBJ1-5; D remains unclear. Germline V gene lookup returns CDR1 SEHNR and CDR2 FQNEAQ (reference sequence). The CDR3 is 16 amino acids. The V gene lost 2 bases and the J gene lost 1 base, with 12 bases spanning the gap. The CDR3 DNA sequence: TGTGCCAGCAGCTTACTCCCCATTGAGAGCAATCAGCCCCAGCATTTT. Translated, it gives CASSLLPIESNQPQHF.

The chain recombines TRBV6-4 with TRBJ2-1; a possible D gene is TRBD2 (5 bases). CDR1 and CDR2 (germline): MRHNA, SNTAGT. CDR3 length: 14 amino acids. The ends were cut back, 3 bases at V and 5 bases at J, with 11 bases in the middle. The CDR3 bases are TGTGCCAGCAGTGAAACTGGACTGAACAATGAGCAGTTCTTC. It translates to CASSETGLNNEQFF.

The gene calls are TRBV11-2 and TRBJ2-7, with TRBD1 as a possible D gene (5 bases). CDR3 length: 11 amino acids. Trimming shortened V by 6 bases and J by 4 bases, and 7 bases separated the two germline ends. Germline CDR1 is SGHAT and CDR2 is FQNNGV. CDR3 sequence reads: CASRSGYEQYF. As DNA, the CDR3 is TGTGCCAGCAGATCAGGGTACGAGCAGTACTTC.

The chain is built from TRBV4-3 and TRBJ2-1, with D maybe TRBD1 (7 bases). V was clipped by 4 bases and J by 2 bases, with 15 bases between them. Germline-derived CDR1 and CDR2 are LGHNA and YSLEER. This CDR3 has 16 amino acids. CDR3 in DNA: TGCGCCAGCAGCCGCGGGACAGTCCAAGCCTACAATGAGCAGTTCTTC. It yields the protein CASSRGTVQAYNEQFF.

The chain combines TRBV30 with TRBJ2-7; the match to TRBD1 covers 8 bases. The ends lost 2 bases at V and 3 bases at J; junction bases unmatched: 12. This CDR3 contains 16 residues. Germline CDR1 reads GTSNPN; CDR2 reads SVGIG (reference sequence). The CDR3 DNA follows: TGTGCCTGGAGTACCTTCCGGACAGGGACGAACTACGAGCAGTACTTC. Translated, it gives CAWSTFRTGTNYEQYF.

This CDR3 reads CASSYSQGSTEAFF. DNA for the CDR3: TGTGCCAGCAGTTACTCACAGGGCAGCACTGAAGCTTTCTTT. The rearrangement links TRBV6-5 to TRBJ1-1; D is perhaps TRBD1 (6 bases). V was trimmed by 0 bases and J by 4 bases, leaving 9 bases between them. Germline assignment: CDR1 MNHEY and CDR2 SVGAGI. CDR3 length: 14 residues.

This clone was seen a single time. This chain links TRBV28 with TRBJ2-3; 7 bases match TRBD1. The CDR3 consists of 13 residues. With V trimmed by 3 bases and J by 4 bases, 1 base remained unmatched. Looked up from germline, CDR1 is MDHEN and CDR2 is SYDVKM. In DNA form, the CDR3 reads TGTGCCAGCAGTTTGCAGGGGGCAGATACGCAGTATTTT. Protein sequence: CASSLQGADTQYF.

This sequence joins TRBV30 and TRBJ2-7; TRBD1 is a possible D gene (6 bases). CDR3 length: 14 residues. CDR1 is GTSNPN and CDR2 is SVGIG in the germline V gene (reference sequence). Trimming left V 1 base short and J 0 bases short, with 10 bases between. CDR3 nucleotide sequence: TGTGCCTGGAGTGGCAGGGGTATCTCCTACGAGCAGTACTTC. Amino acids: CAWSGRGISYEQYF.

The chain is built from TRBV6-6 and TRBJ2-3, with a weak D call TRBD2 (6 bases). Germline V gene lookup returns CDR1 MNHNY and CDR2 SVGAGI (reference sequence). The CDR3 runs 14 residues. Trimming removed 2 bases from V and 1 base from J, with 7 bases in between. CDR3 region: CASSYGGGTDTQYF. The CDR3 DNA follows: TGTGCCAGCAGTTACGGCGGGGGCACAGATACGCAGTATTTT.

The V call is TRBV11-2, the J call TRBJ2-5; 7 bases fit TRBD1. The germline gives CDR1 SGHAT, CDR2 FQNNGV. The CDR3 contains 15 residues. J lost 2 bases, V lost 2 bases, and 5 bases had no gene match. CDR3: CASSLTGAEQETQYF. The CDR3 DNA reads as TGTGCCAGCAGCTTAACAGGGGCGGAACAAGAGACCCAGTACTTC.

The chain's CDR3 is CASSEAGGARDTQYF. Here the CDR3 DNA reads TGTGCCAGCAGTGAAGCCGGGGGGGCGAGAGATACGCAGTATTTT. The V call is TRBV6-4, the J call TRBJ2-3; 8 bases align to TRBD2. Trimming at V came to 3 bases and at J to 5 bases, leaving 7 bases not matched to a gene. The CDR3 spans 15 residues. The V gene's germline CDR1 is MRHNA and CDR2 SNTAGT.

The chain employs TRBV2 and TRBJ2-3; 10 bases fit TRBD2. Germline-derived CDR1 and CDR2 are SNHLY and FYNNEI. The CDR3 is made up of 16 amino acids. V trimming: 3 bases; J trimming: 2 bases; junction bases outside the gene matches: 5. CDR3 sequence (DNA): TGTGCCAGCAGTGAGAGTAGCGGGGGGCACACAGATACGCAGTATTTT. Translated: CASSESSGGHTDTQYF.

V and J are TRBV7-2 and TRBJ1-5; D unresolved. Germline V lookup: CDR1 SGHTA, CDR2 FQGNSA. The length of the CDR3 is 14 residues. V was clipped by 4 bases and J by 2 bases, with 9 bases between them. In DNA, the CDR3 is TGTGCCAGCAGCTCGCGACAAGGCAATCAGCCCCAGCATTTT. Protein sequence: CASSSRQGNQPQHF.

This chain connects TRBV5-1 to TRBJ1-1; no clear D. V was clipped by 1 base and J by 8 bases, with 6 bases between them. This CDR3 has 11 amino acids. Per germline, CDR1 SGHRS and CDR2 YFSETQ. Here the CDR3 DNA reads TGCGCCAGCAGCTTGCGGGAGGAAGCTTTCTTT. Translation: CASSLREEAFF. Full variable domain (missing parts from reference TRBV5-1 and TRBJ1-1): KAGVTQTPRYLIKTRGQQVTLSCSPISGHRSVSWYQQTPGQGLQFLFEYFSETQRNKGNFPGRFSGRQFSNSRSEMNVSTLELGDSALYLCASSLREEAFFGQGTRLTVV.

The J gene is TRBJ1-3, the V gene TRBV18; tentative D call: TRBD1 (6 bases). CDR3 length: 15 residues. V lost 1 base to trimming and J lost 1 base, with 8 bases between them. Germline V CDR1 and CDR2: KGHSH, LQKENI. The CDR3 loop reads CASSPRTASGNTIYF. The CDR3 nucleotides are TGTGCCAGCTCACCACGGACAGCTTCTGGAAACACCATATATTTT.

This chain joins TRBV27 and TRBJ2-7; 13 bases are shared with TRBD2. Germline assignment: CDR1 MNHEY and CDR2 SMNVEV (reference sequence). Trimming took 5 bases from V and 2 from J; bases not matched to a gene: 3. The CDR3 is 15 amino acids. CDR3 sequence reads: CASSITSGRAYEQYF. Here the CDR3 DNA reads TGTGCCAGCAGTATAACTAGCGGGAGGGCCTACGAGCAGTACTTC.

The CDR3 coding sequence is TGTGCCAGCAGCCCGGACAGGGGGCGTTACGCTGAAGCTTTCTTT. Its translation: CASSPDRGRYAEAFF. V and J are TRBV7-9 and TRBJ1-1, with 11 bases lining up with TRBD1. Germline CDR1 reads SEHNR; CDR2 reads FQNEAQ (reference sequence). The V segment lost 5 bases and the J segment 6 bases; nucleotides outside the gene matches: 8. The CDR3 sequence is 15 residues long.

This chain uses TRBV25-1 with TRBJ2-1; 12 bases map to TRBD2. The CDR3 sequence is 16 residues long. Unmatched junction bases numbered 7, after V lost 1 base and J lost 9 bases. From germline, CDR1 is MGHDK and CDR2 SYGVNS. The CDR3 loop reads CASSESPSGGAGEQFF. CDR3 nucleotides: TGTGCCAGCAGTGAATCCCCTAGCGGGGGGGCGGGTGAGCAGTTCTTC.

Here the CDR3 DNA reads TGCGCCAGCAGCGGGTCGGGGGTCGGTGAGACCCAGTACTTC. Amino acids: CASSGSGVGETQYF. This rearrangement joins TRBV4-3 to TRBJ2-5; possibly TRBD2 for D (6 bases). V gave up 5 bases and J gave up 5 bases, with 15 bases separating them. Germline values: CDR1 LGHNA, CDR2 YSLEER. There are 14 residues in the CDR3.

The rearrangement links TRBV11-2 to TRBJ2-1, with 8 bases identical to TRBD2. Unmatched junction bases numbered 18, after V lost 3 bases and J lost 8 bases. CDR3 size: 18 residues. Germline CDR1 SGHAT, CDR2 FQNNGV. The CDR3 sequence: CASSFYRTSGASGDEQFF. In DNA, the CDR3 is TGTGCCAGCAGCTTTTATCGCACTAGCGGAGCCTCTGGGGATGAGCAGTTCTTC.

This clone showed up just a few times. This chain joins TRBV27 and TRBJ1-2; D unclear. The CDR3 has 14 amino acids. V lost 0 bases and J 2 bases, leaving 7 bases between the germline ends. Per the germline V gene, CDR1 is MNHEY and CDR2 is SMNVEV (reference sequence). CDR3 sequence: CASSLSAENYGYTF. For the CDR3, the DNA is TGTGCCAGCAGTTTATCGGCAGAAAACTATGGCTACACCTTC.

The chain couples TRBV19 to TRBJ1-2; weak D call: TRBD1 (5 bases). V lost 1 base and J lost 3, with 12 bases in between. The germline gives CDR1 LNHDA, CDR2 SQIVND (reference sequence). The CDR3 contains 15 residues. The CDR3 here is CASSIVAGIDYGYTF. CDR3 bases: TGTGCCAGTAGTATAGTGGCAGGGATTGACTATGGCTACACCTTC.

The chain has TRBV9 and TRBJ2-2; D might be TRBD1 (6 bases). The CDR3 extends over 15 amino acids. Germline V lookup: CDR1 SGDLS, CDR2 YYNGEE. V was clipped by 6 bases and J by 4 bases, with 16 bases between them. As DNA, the CDR3 is TGTGCCAGCAACCAACAGGGTGTTCCCACCGGGGAGCTGTTTTTT. Its translation: CASNQQGVPTGELFF.

This sequence joins TRBV6-5 and TRBJ1-1; 7 bases align to TRBD1. The CDR3 is made up of 13 amino acids. V lost 5 bases to trimming and J lost 5 bases; unmatched junction nucleotides: 5. The germline gives CDR1 MNHEY, CDR2 SVGAGI. CDR3 nucleotide sequence: TGTGCCAGCAGTGTTAGGGGGCAGACTGAAGCTTTCTTT. This gives the protein CASSVRGQTEAFF.

This clone was detected only once. This chain uses TRBV10-3 with TRBJ2-7; 7 bases agree with TRBD2. Trimming removed 10 bases from V and 6 bases from J; junction bases left unmatched: 15. The CDR3 has 14 residues. Germline CDR1 and CDR2: ENHRY and SYGVKD. This chain's CDR3 is CASTGAGPRSEQYF. The CDR3 bases are TGTGCCAGCACTGGAGCGGGACCGAGGTCCGAGCAGTACTTC.

The rearrangement joins TRBV29-1 to TRBJ2-7, with 9 positions matching TRBD1. V lost 0 bases and J lost 1; bases outside the gene matches: 1. Germline values: CDR1 SQVTM, CDR2 ANQGSEA. The CDR3 extends over 14 amino acids. CDR3 protein: CSVEEGTGSYEQYF. In nucleotides, the CDR3 is TGCAGCGTTGAAGAAGGGACAGGGTCCTACGAGCAGTACTTC.